The 6 T cell receptor beta chains in this list originate from one sample, sequenced in a study of siplizumab effects on memory and regulatory T cells. TCRdb keeps only in-frame clones here, not all; method: immunoSEQ multiplex PCR. Among about 120,000 clones listed, about 94% were seen once. The sample was non-Treg CD4+ T cells sorted from blood. The origin of the receptors is a human donor in good health.

The V call is TRBV29-1, the J call TRBJ2-1; D ambiguous. Germline-derived CDR1 and CDR2 are SQVTM and ANQGSEA. V lost 7 bases and J 6 bases, leaving 16 bases between the germline ends. CDR3 length equals 13 residues. The CDR3, as DNA: TGCAGCGCCCGAAGCCAATATCTCAATGAGCAGTTCTTC. This encodes CSARSQYLNEQFF.

This clone was seen more than once but under ten times. This CDR3 reads CASSWDRDYGYTF. CDR3 in DNA: TGTGCCAGTAGCTGGGACAGGGACTATGGCTACACCTTC. The chain combines TRBV19 with TRBJ1-2; 9 bases are shared with TRBD1. Trimming removed 6 bases from V and 3 bases from J; junction bases left unmatched: 2. The V gene's germline CDR1 is LNHDA and CDR2 SQIVND (reference sequence). The CDR3 is 13 amino acids. The whole variable domain, filled in from reference TRBV19 and TRBJ1-2, reads DGGITQSPKYLFRKEGQNVTLSCEQNLNHDAMYWYRQDPGQGLRLIYYSQIVNDFQKGDIAEGYSVSREKKESFPLTVTSAQKNPTAFYLCASSWDRDYGYTFGSGTRLTVV.

The chain has TRBV5-6 and TRBJ1-3; D perhaps matches TRBD1 (6 bases). Per germline, CDR1 SGHDT and CDR2 YYEEEE. With 4 bases removed from V and 0 bases from J, the gap between germline ends came to 14 bases. This CDR3 is built from 16 residues. CDR3 in DNA: TGTGCCAGCAGCCCAGGACAGAGGAGCTCTGGAAACACCATATATTTT. Its translation is CASSPGQRSSGNTIYF.

The sample holds one count of this clone. The rearrangement joins TRBV23-1 to TRBJ2-5; D might be TRBD2 (7 bases). TRBV23-1 belongs to the ORF category, with a function that is uncertain. The CDR3 has 13 residues. The V and J ends lost 8 bases and 3 bases respectively, with 13 bases between them. The CDR3 nucleotides read TGCGCCAGCCGGGGAGGGGGAGAAGAGACCCAGTACTTC. Translation gives CASRGGGEETQYF.

The rearrangement links TRBV5-1 to TRBJ2-5; the D call may be TRBD1 or TRBD2 (5 bases each). Germline values: CDR1 SGHRS, CDR2 YFSETQ. V lost 4 bases to trimming and J lost 7 bases, with 14 bases between them. The CDR3 is 13 residues long. The DNA of the CDR3 is TGCGCCAGCAGCGTGGGACGCCTGGGGACCCAGTACTTC. This sequence encodes CASSVGRLGTQYF.

This chain connects TRBV18 to TRBJ2-7; TRBD1 might be the D (6 bases). This CDR3 is 16 amino acids long. Deletions cut 2 bases from V and 2 bases from J, with 16 bases between. Germline V CDR1 and CDR2: KGHSH, LQKENI. This CDR3 reads CASSPIARGRAYEQYF. CDR3 DNA: TGTGCCAGCTCACCAATTGCCAGGGGTAGAGCCTACGAGCAGTACTTC.